This T cell receptor beta chain stems from a study of blood T cell repertoires in COVID-19. Study in general: Italy, Spain and the United States were the sources of the convalescent and acute COVID-19 samples. T cells, B-cell-depleted T cells, or PBMCs supplied cDNA or gDNA.

In the source study's methods: How many nucleated cells were present was estimated from reference gene primer amplification. Clones were read by immunoSEQ multiplex PCR, and TCRdb kept only the in-frame ones, dropping some. The DNA gave D and trimming, while V, J and clone size come from that table. The sample lists 120,000 to 150,000 clones; around 88% were seen once. Germline V gene data show CDR1 as SGDLS and CDR2 as YYNGEE. The CDR3 sequence is 17 residues long. The V gene end was trimmed by 2 bases and the J gene end by 0 bases; junction bases not matched to a gene: 7. The genes are TRBV9 and TRBJ2-3, with 9 bases aligning to TRBD2. Sequencing was performed on peripheral blood. This clonotype was obtained from a human donor in a cohort sampled during active COVID-19. The CDR3 is CASSVKRGALSTDTQYF. The CDR3 DNA sequence: TGTGCCAGCAGCGTCAAGCGGGGGGCCCTCAGCACAGATACGCAGTATTTT.